These T cell receptor beta chains were read from a single sample in a study of blood T cell repertoires in COVID-19. Some clones are missing from TCRdb's copy, which holds only in-frame ones; the method was immunoSEQ multiplex PCR. The data contain approximately 16,000 clones, about 90% of them singletons. The sequencing sample was made of peripheral blood. The receptors originated from a human donor in a cohort sampled during active COVID-19. The CDR3 runs from the conserved cysteine through the conserved F or W. A D gene is named only where the DNA matches it firmly.

cdr3_nt: TGTGCCAGCAGCCAAGTCTTTCTGTTTGGGGGGGCCGAAGATACGCAGTATTTT
cdr3_aa: CASSQVFLFGGAEDTQYF
d_call: .
v_call: TRBV4-2
j_call: TRBJ2-3

cdr3_nt: TGTGCCAGCAGTATGGGGGCCCAGACAGGAACAGATACGCAGTATTTT
cdr3_aa: CASSMGAQTGTDTQYF
d_call: .
v_call: TRBV27
j_call: TRBJ2-3

cdr3_nt: TGTGCCAGCAGTTTCCGGGACAGGGGCGTTCGAGGCTACACCTTC
cdr3_aa: CASSFRDRGVRGYTF
d_call: TRBD1
v_call: TRBV27
j_call: TRBJ1-2

cdr3_nt: TGCGCCAGCAGCCAAGATCCAGGGGCAGATACGCAGTATTTT
cdr3_aa: CASSQDPGADTQYF
d_call: .
v_call: TRBV4-1
j_call: TRBJ2-3

cdr3_nt: TGTGCCAGTGGGGGACAGGGGAAACTTGGTGGCAATCAGCCCCAGCATTTT
cdr3_aa: CASGGQGKLGGNQPQHF
d_call: TRBD1
v_call: TRBV19
j_call: TRBJ1-5

cdr3_nt: TGTGCCAGCTCAGGGACACTCGGGGCTGAAGCTTTCTTT
cdr3_aa: CASSGTLGAEAFF
d_call: .
v_call: TRBV18
j_call: TRBJ1-1

cdr3_nt: TGCGCCACCTCTGCATGGACAGGGAGTGAAAAACTGTTTTTT
cdr3_aa: CATSAWTGSEKLFF
d_call: TRBD1
v_call: TRBV10-1
j_call: TRBJ1-4

cdr3_nt: TGTGCCAGCAGTTTCCGGGACAGGGCTACTGAAGCTTTCTTT
cdr3_aa: CASSFRDRATEAFF
d_call: TRBD1
v_call: TRBV6-5
j_call: TRBJ1-1

cdr3_nt: TGTGCCAGCAAGCTACAGGGGGGAGCGGACCAGTACTTC
cdr3_aa: CASKLQGGADQYF
d_call: TRBD1
v_call: TRBV27
j_call: TRBJ2-5

cdr3_nt: TGTGCCATCAGACTTACAGGGGCCCCTCACACAGATACGCAGTATTTT
cdr3_aa: CAIRLTGAPHTDTQYF
d_call: TRBD1
v_call: TRBV10-3
j_call: TRBJ2-3

cdr3_nt: TGTGCCAGCAGCCCATGGACAGGAACAGCCTACGAGCAGTACTTC
cdr3_aa: CASSPWTGTAYEQYF
d_call: TRBD1
v_call: TRBV3-1/TRBV3-2
j_call: TRBJ2-7

cdr3_nt: TGTGCCAGCAGTTTATTACCCGGACAGGCAGGGGACACCATATATTTT
cdr3_aa: CASSLLPGQAGDTIYF
d_call: TRBD1
v_call: TRBV28
j_call: TRBJ1-3